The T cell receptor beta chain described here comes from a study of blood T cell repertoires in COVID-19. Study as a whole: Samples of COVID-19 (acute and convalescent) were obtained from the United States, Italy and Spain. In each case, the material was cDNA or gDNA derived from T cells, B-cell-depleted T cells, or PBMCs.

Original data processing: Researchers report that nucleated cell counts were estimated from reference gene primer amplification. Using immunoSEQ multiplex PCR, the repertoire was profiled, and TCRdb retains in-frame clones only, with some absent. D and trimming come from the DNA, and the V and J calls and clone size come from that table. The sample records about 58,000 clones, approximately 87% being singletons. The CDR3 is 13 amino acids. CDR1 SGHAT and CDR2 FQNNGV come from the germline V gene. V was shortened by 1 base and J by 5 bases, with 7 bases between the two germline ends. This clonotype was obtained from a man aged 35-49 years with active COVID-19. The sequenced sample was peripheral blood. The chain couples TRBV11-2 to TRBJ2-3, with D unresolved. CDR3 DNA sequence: TGTGCCAGCAGCTTAGGCGCGCGAGATACGCAGTATTTT. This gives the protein CASSLGARDTQYF.